These 10 T cell receptor beta chains came from one sample sequenced in a study of beta chain features in type 1 diabetes. Study-level points and caveats: Shortening of TCRB CDR3s, moderate but significant, appeared in all four CD4+ subsets of Type 1 diabetes patients.

Expressed TCRB transcripts were sequenced after all isolated RNA was converted to cDNA. TCRdb keeps only in-frame clones here, not all; method: immunoSEQ multiplex PCR. The profile shows around 100,000 clones, 28% of them singletons. For these TCRs, the target antigens are not known. Sequencing input: central memory CD4+ T cells from blood. These receptors originate from a woman aged 18-29 years with type 1 diabetes.

The J gene is TRBJ1-1, the V gene TRBV9; TRBD1 matches 7 bases. The CDR3 spans 16 residues. CDR1 is SGDLS and CDR2 is YYNGEE in the germline V gene. V lost 4 bases to trimming and J lost 2 bases; unmatched junction nucleotides: 11. CDR3: CASSPWARGRNTEAFF. CDR3 nucleotides: TGTGCCAGCAGCCCTTGGGCGAGGGGGCGCAACACTGAAGCTTTCTTT. Looking up the rest from reference TRBV9 and TRBJ1-1 gives the full variable domain: DSGVTQTPKHLITATGQRVTLRCSPRSGDLSVYWYQQSLDQGLQFLIQYYNGEERAKGNILERFSAQQFPDLHSELNLSSLELGDSALYFCASSPWARGRNTEAFFGQGTRLTVV.

The CDR3 bases are TGTGCCAGCAGCTTGGAGGGACTAGCGATTGAGCAGTACGTC. Protein sequence: CASSLEGLAIEQYV. The chain combines TRBV5-6 with TRBJ2-7; 10 positions agree with TRBD2. The CDR3 extends over 14 amino acids. CDR1 and CDR2 from the germline V gene are SGHDT and YYEEEE. Germline trimming cut 0 bases from V and 7 bases from J; bases unmatched to any gene: 4.

This clone was detected a few times. The rearrangement links TRBV2 to TRBJ1-1, with D unresolved. Germline CDR1 SNHLY, CDR2 FYNNEI. This CDR3 spans 13 amino acids. Trimming removed 3 bases at V and 1 base at J, with 6 bases between. The CDR3 DNA sequence: TGTGCCAGCAGTGAGGAGGGGAACACTGAAGCTTTCTTT. It translates to CASSEEGNTEAFF.

The rearrangement uses TRBV10-3 and TRBJ2-3; 8 positions match TRBD2. Germline CDR1 and CDR2: ENHRY and SYGVKD. J lost 5 bases, V lost 0 bases, and 7 bases had no gene match. There are 16 residues in the CDR3. Here the CDR3 reads CAISESGTRAVDTQYF. CDR3 sequence (DNA): TGTGCCATCAGTGAGTCGGGGACTAGAGCCGTAGATACGCAGTATTTT.

There are a few counts of this clone. This chain links TRBV6-5 with TRBJ1-1; TRBD1 agrees at 7 bases. Germline V gene data show CDR1 as MNHEY and CDR2 as SVGAGI. The CDR3 has 14 amino acids. V lost 8 bases, J lost 0 bases, and 6 bases stayed unmatched. The DNA of the CDR3 is TGTGCCAGCGGATCCGGGACAGTGAACACTGAAGCTTTCTTT. It yields the protein CASGSGTVNTEAFF.

The sample holds a few counts of this clone. V and J are TRBV5-1 and TRBJ2-3; 7 bases fit TRBD1. Per the germline V gene, CDR1 is SGHRS and CDR2 is YFSETQ. Unmatched junction bases numbered 6, after V lost 4 bases and J lost 4 bases. The CDR3 consists of 14 residues. This CDR3 reads CASSTRQGSDTQYF. CDR3 nucleotides: TGCGCCAGCAGCACCCGACAGGGATCAGATACGCAGTATTTT. The variable domain in full, with the rest retrieved from reference TRBV5-1 and TRBJ2-3, is KAGVTQTPRYLIKTRGQQVTLSCSPISGHRSVSWYQQTPGQGLQFLFEYFSETQRNKGNFPGRFSGRQFSNSRSEMNVSTLELGDSALYLCASSTRQGSDTQYFGPGTRLTVL.

The chain joins TRBV7-8 to TRBJ1-2; possibly TRBD1 for D (6 bases). Germline V lookup: CDR1 SGHVS, CDR2 FQNEAQ. This CDR3 has 15 residues. V shed 4 bases and J shed 2 bases, with 14 bases lying between them. The DNA for the CDR3 is TGTGCCAGCAGCTCCCAACCCGGGACAAACTATGGCTACACCTTC. Translated, it gives CASSSQPGTNYGYTF.

This clone showed up just a few times. This chain uses TRBV11-3 with TRBJ2-5; 7 bases map to TRBD2. Germline lookup yields CDR1 SGHNT and CDR2 YENEEA. The CDR3 length is 14 residues. Trimming at V came to 5 bases and at J to 5 bases, leaving 8 bases not matched to a gene. The CDR3 sequence is CASSLVAGHETQYF. The DNA for the CDR3 is TGTGCCAGCAGCCTTGTAGCGGGCCACGAGACCCAGTACTTC.

The chain carries TRBV4-1 and TRBJ2-2; TRBD2 might be the D (5 bases). Germline values: CDR1 MGHRA, CDR2 YSYEKL. The CDR3 spans 16 residues. V was cut by 4 bases and J by 0 bases, with 12 bases left in between. CDR3 in amino acids: CASSPRGGTNTGELFF. The CDR3 region has the DNA TGCGCCAGCAGCCCGCGTGGAGGCACGAACACCGGGGAGCTGTTTTTT.

CDR3 region: CAISAGRETQYF. The CDR3 coding sequence is TGTGCCATCAGTGCGGGGAGGGAGACCCAGTACTTC. The rearrangement uses TRBV10-3 and TRBJ2-5, with D perhaps TRBD2 (6 bases). V shed 4 bases and J shed 5 bases, with 8 bases lying between them. The CDR3 is 12 residues long. CDR1 and CDR2 from the germline V gene are ENHRY and SYGVKD.